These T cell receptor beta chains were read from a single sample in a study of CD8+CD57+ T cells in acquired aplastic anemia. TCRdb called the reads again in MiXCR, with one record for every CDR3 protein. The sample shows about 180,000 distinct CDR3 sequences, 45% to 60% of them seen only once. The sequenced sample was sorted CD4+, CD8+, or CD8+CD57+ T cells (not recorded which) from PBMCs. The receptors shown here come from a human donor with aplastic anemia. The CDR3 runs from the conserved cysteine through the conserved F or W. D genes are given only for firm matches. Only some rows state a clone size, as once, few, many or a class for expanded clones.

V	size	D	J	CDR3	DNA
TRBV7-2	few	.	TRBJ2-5	CASSLDSQETQYF	TGTGCCAGCAGCTTAGACAGCCAAGAGACCCAGTACTTC
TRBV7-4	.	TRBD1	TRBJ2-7	CASRRTGQGDGEQYF	TGTGCCAGCAGACGCACGGGACAGGGGGATGGCGAGCAGTACTTC
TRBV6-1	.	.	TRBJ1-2	CASRDQGTLSYGYTF	TGTGCCAGCAGGGATCAAGGCACCCTCAGCTATGGCTACACCTTC
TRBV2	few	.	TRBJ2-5	CASSVRDRETQYF	TGTGCCAGCAGTGTTCGAGATCGGGAGACCCAGTACTTC
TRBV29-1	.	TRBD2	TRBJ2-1	CSVEGVAGNYNEQFF	TGCAGCGTTGAAGGGGTAGCGGGGAATTACAATGAGCAGTTCTTC
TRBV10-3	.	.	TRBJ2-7	CAISESWDSTEKEQYF	TGTGCCATCAGTGAGTCCTGGGACTCGACGGAGAAAGAGCAGTACTTC
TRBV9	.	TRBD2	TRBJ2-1	CASSQTSYGEQFF	TGTGCCAGCAGCCAGACTAGCTACGGTGAGCAGTTCTTC
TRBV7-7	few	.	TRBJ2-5	CASSPKTPGLMLQETQYF	TGTGCTAGCAGCCCGAAAACACCGGGACTGATGCTTCAAGAGACCCAGTACTTC
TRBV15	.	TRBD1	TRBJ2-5	CATSTVDRAQEAQYF	TGTGCCACCAGCACCGTGGACAGGGCGCAAGAGGCCCAGTACTTC
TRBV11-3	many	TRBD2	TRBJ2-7	CASSKERGYEQYF	TGTGCCAGCAGCAAGGAGCGGGGGTACGAGCAGTACTTC
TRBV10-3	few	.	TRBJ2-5	CAISEPDQAGETQYF	TGTGCCATCAGTGAGCCCGACCAGGCGGGTGAGACCCAGTACTTC
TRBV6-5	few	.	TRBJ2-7	CASSLPLGEQYF	TGTGCCAGCAGTTTACCTCTGGGAGAGCAGTACTTC
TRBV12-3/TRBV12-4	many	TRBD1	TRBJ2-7	CASSPGGTGGREQYF	TGTGCCAGCAGTCCAGGGGGGACAGGGGGAAGGGAGCAGTACTTC
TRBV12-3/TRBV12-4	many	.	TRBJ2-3	CASSLTDTQYF	TGCGCCAGCAGCCTCACAGATACGCAGTATTTT
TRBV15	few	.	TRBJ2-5	CATSSTRADETQYF	TGTGCCACCAGCTCGACGCGAGCAGACGAGACCCAGTACTTC
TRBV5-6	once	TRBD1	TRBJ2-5	CASSFRTGAPGETQYF	TGTGCCAGCAGCTTCCGGACAGGGGCCCCGGGGGAGACCCAGTACTTC
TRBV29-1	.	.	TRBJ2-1	CSVVTPYASPNEQFF	TGCAGCGTCGTAACCCCCTACGCTAGCCCCAATGAGCAGTTCTTC
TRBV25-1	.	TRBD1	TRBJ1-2	CARGSKGAQYGYTF	TGTGCCAGAGGGTCGAAGGGGGCGCAATATGGCTACACCTTC
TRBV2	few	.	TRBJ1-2	CASCPYFYGYTF	TGTGCCAGCTGTCCGTATTTCTATGGCTACACCTTC
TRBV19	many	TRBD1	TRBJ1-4	CASSYTRARTGEKLFF	TGTGCCAGTAGTTACACTCGAGCCCGGACAGGGGAAAAACTGTTTTTT
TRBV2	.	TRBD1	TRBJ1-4	CASKWGTANEKLFF	TGTGCCAGCAAATGGGGGACAGCTAATGAAAAACTGTTTTTT
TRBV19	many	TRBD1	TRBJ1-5	CASSIAAGGAGQPQHF	TGTGCCAGTAGCATCGCGGCAGGGGGCGCAGGACAGCCCCAGCATTTT
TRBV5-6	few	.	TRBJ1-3	CASSSWGLSGNTIYF	TGTGCCAGCAGCTCCTGGGGTTTATCTGGAAACACCATATATTTT
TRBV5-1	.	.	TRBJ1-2	CASSLGASGYTF	TGCGCCAGCAGCTTGGGGGCGAGTGGCTACACCTTC
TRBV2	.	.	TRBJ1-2	CASRPDPSSGYTF	TGTGCCAGCCGTCCAGACCCTAGCTCTGGCTACACCTTC
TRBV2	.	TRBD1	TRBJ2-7	CASRETGAAEQYF	TGTGCCAGCAGAGAGACAGGGGCAGCCGAGCAGTACTTC
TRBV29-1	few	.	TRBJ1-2	CSDGGTGSYGYTF	TGCAGCGACGGAGGGACGGGAAGCTATGGCTACACCTTC
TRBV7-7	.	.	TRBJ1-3	CASSLDRGNTIYF	TGTGCTAGCAGCTTAGACAGAGGAAACACCATATATTTT
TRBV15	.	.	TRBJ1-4	CATSRDKGPNEKLVF	TGTGCCACCAGCAGAGATAAGGGGCCTAATGAAAAACTGGTTTTT
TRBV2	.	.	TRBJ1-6	CASSASTQALNSPLHF	TGTGCCAGCAGCGCCTCTACACAGGCCCTAAATTCACCCCTCCACTTT
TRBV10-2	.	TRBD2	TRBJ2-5	CASSEAGFQETQYF	TGCGCCAGCAGTGAAGCGGGGTTTCAAGAGACCCAGTACTTC
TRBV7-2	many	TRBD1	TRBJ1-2	CASSEGTGIYGYTF	TGTGCCAGCAGCGAAGGGACAGGAATATATGGCTACACCTTC